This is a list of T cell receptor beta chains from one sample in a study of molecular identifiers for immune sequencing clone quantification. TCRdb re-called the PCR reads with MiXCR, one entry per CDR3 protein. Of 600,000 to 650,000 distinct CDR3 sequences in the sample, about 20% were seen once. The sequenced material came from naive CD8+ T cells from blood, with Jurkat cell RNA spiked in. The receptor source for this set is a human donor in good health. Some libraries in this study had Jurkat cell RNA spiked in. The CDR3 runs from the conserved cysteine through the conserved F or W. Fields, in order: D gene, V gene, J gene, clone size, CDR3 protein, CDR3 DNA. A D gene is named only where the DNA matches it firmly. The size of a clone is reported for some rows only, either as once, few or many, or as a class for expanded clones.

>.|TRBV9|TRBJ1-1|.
CASSVVTNTEAFF
TGTGCCAGCAGCGTAGTAACGAACACTGAAGCTTTCTTT
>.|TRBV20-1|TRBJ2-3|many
CSARDFVPITQYF
TGCAGTGCTAGAGATTTCGTACCGATTACGCAGTATTTT
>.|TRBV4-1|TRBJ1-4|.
CASSQKTALTNEKLFF
TGCGCCAGCAGCCAGAAGACAGCCCTGACTAATGAAAAACTGTTTTTT
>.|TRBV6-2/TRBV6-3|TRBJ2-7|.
CASSYPDFSYEQYF
TGTGCCAGCAGTTACCCGGATTTTAGCTACGAGCAGTACTTC
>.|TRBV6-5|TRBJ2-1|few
CASSYSSSREFGGEQFF
TGTGCCAGCAGTTACTCGAGTAGCAGGGAGTTTGGCGGGGAGCAGTTCTTC
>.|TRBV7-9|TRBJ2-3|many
CASSLFLGSTDTQYF
TGTGCCAGCAGCTTATTTTTAGGTAGCACAGATACGCAGTATTTT
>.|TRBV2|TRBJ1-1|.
CASSIGVMNTEAFF
TGTGCCAGCAGCATAGGGGTCATGAACACTGAAGCTTTCTTT
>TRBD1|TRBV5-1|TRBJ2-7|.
CASSLQGQGADEQYF
TGCGCCAGCAGCTTGCAGGGACAGGGGGCTGACGAGCAGTACTTC
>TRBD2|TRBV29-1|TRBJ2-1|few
CSVLGTSGGYNEQFF
TGCAGCGTCCTAGGGACTAGCGGGGGATACAATGAGCAGTTCTTC
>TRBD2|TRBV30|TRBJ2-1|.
CAWSSSGSGNEQFF
TGTGCCTGGAGTTCTAGCGGGAGTGGAAATGAGCAGTTCTTC
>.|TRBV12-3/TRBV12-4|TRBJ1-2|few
CASSLGIGAYGYTF
TGTGCCAGCAGTTTAGGCATAGGGGCCTATGGCTACACCTTC
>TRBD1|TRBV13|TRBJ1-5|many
CASSPGQLNQPQHF
TGTGCCAGCAGCCCGGGACAGCTAAATCAGCCCCAGCATTTT
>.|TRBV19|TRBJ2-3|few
CASSIMGNTDTQYF
TGTGCCAGTAGTATAATGGGGAACACAGATACGCAGTATTTT
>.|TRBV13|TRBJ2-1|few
CASSFGSGSSYNEQFF
TGTGCCAGCAGCTTCGGTTCAGGGAGCTCCTACAATGAGCAGTTCTTC
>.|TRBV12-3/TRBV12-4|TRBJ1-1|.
CASSLSGQRNTEAFF
TGTGCCAGCAGTTTGAGTGGGCAGAGGAACACTGAAGCTTTCTTT
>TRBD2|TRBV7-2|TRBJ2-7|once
CASSLSGRGYERYF
TGTGCCAGCAGCTTATCCGGGAGGGGCTACGAGCGGTACTTC
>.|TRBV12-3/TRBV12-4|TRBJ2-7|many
CASSLGGRDYEQYF
TGTGCCAGCAGTTTGGGGGGCCGCGACTACGAGCAGTACTTC
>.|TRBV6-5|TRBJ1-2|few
CASSYSRGADGYTF
TGTGCCAGCAGTTACTCGAGGGGCGCGGATGGCTACACCTTC
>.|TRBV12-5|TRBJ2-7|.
CASGLFTEQYF
TGTGCTAGTGGTTTGTTTACAGAGCAGTACTTC
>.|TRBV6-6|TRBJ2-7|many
CASSYGDYYEQYF
TGTGCCAGCAGTTACGGGGATTACTACGAGCAGTACTTC
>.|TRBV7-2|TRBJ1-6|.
CASTSMAGGYNSPLHF
TGTGCCAGCACTTCGATGGCAGGAGGATATAATTCACCCCTCCACTTT
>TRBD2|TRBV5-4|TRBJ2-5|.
CASRHSGGAPETQYF
TGTGCCAGCAGACATAGCGGGGGGGCCCCTGAGACCCAGTACTTC
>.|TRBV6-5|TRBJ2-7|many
CASRDRGAYEQYF
TGTGCCAGCAGGGATAGGGGAGCCTACGAGCAGTACTTC
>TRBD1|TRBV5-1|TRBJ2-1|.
CASSLPEGQGYNEQFF
TGCGCCAGCAGCTTGCCTGAGGGACAGGGCTACAATGAGCAGTTCTTC
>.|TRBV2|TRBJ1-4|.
CASSDKGRNEKLFF
TGTGCCAGCAGTGATAAGGGTCGTAATGAAAAACTGTTTTTT
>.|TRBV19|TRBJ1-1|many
CASSIGGYTEAFF
TGTGCCAGCAGCATCGGGGGTTACACTGAAGCTTTCTTT
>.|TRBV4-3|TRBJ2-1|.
CASSQIKRGRYNEQSF
TGCGCCAGCAGCCAGATTAAACGGGGGAGATACAATGAGCAGTCCTTC
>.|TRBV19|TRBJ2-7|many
CASSLYGTAPSF
TGTGCCAGTAGTTTATACGGGACGGCGCCTTCCTTC
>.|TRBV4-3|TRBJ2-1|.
CASSQFFQLKRFNEQFF
TGCGCCAGCAGCCAATTTTTCCAGCTGAAACGATTTAATGAGCAGTTCTTC